The 16 T cell receptor beta chains presented below share a single source sample, sequenced in a study of T cells in Graves' hyperthyroidism and ophthalmopathy. It was RNA transcripts that yielded the amplified TCR beta CDR3 regions. TCR CDR3 underwent first-round RT-PCR with the HTBI primer set. A single record per CDR3 protein comes from TCRdb applying MiXCR to the multiplex PCR reads. The sample lists about 530,000 distinct CDR3 sequences; roughly a sixth were seen once. The sequenced sample was blood. These receptors all stem from a woman younger than 35 with Graves' ophthalmopathy.

The table lists this clonotype with many counts. The J gene is TRBJ2-7, the V gene TRBV28; TRBD1 agrees at 7 bases. Per the germline V gene, CDR1 is MDHEN and CDR2 is SYDVKM. V shed 0 bases, J shed 4 bases, and the junction held 9 bases outside the gene matches. This CDR3 contains 16 residues. Written as DNA, the CDR3 is TGTGCCAGCAGTTTATGGCCAGAGACAGGGTTGTACGAGCAGTACTTC. Amino acid sequence: CASSLWPETGLYEQYF.

This clonotype was seen ten or more times. The J gene is TRBJ2-7, the V gene TRBV20-1; D is ambiguous. This CDR3 region has 11 residues. In germline, CDR1 is DFQATT, CDR2 SNEGSKA (reference sequence). The V and J ends lost 5 bases and 5 bases respectively, with 10 bases between them. The CDR3 nucleotides read TGCAGTGCTGGACCCGGGCACGAGCAGTACTTC. Translated: CSAGPGHEQYF.

J is TRBJ2-4 and V is TRBV5-6; 10 bases map to TRBD1. From germline, CDR1 is SGHDT and CDR2 YYEEEE. Germline trimming cut 0 bases from V and 9 bases from J; bases unmatched to any gene: 6. The CDR3 is 15 amino acids. CDR3 bases: TGTGCCAGCAGCTTGGTTGGGGACAGGGGCGGCATTCAGTACTTC. As protein: CASSLVGDRGGIQYF.

J is TRBJ2-7 and V is TRBV12-3 or TRBV12-4, with D possibly called TRBD1 or TRBD2 (5 bases each). The CDR3 length is 13 residues. The V gene lost 8 bases and the J gene lost 9 bases, with 20 bases spanning the gap. The CDR3 DNA sequence: TGTGCCAGCGGTCCCCGGCAGGGTGGGGGGCAGTACTTC. This encodes CASGPRQGGGQYF.

Notes on this clonotype: A much larger clone sits a single nucleotide away, making a read error possible. This chain connects TRBV28 to TRBJ1-2; D is ambiguous. The CDR3 runs 16 residues. CDR1 and CDR2 from the germline V gene are MDHEN and SYDVKM. V was cut by 5 bases and J by 4 bases, with 20 bases left in between. The CDR3 nucleotides read TGTGCCAGCAGTGGCATCCTTCGGACGGCCACCTATGGCTACACCTTC. It is translated as CASSGILRTATYGYTF.

This clonotype was counted many times. The V call is TRBV29-1, the J call TRBJ2-5; TRBD2 matches 9 bases. Germline assignment: CDR1 SQVTM and CDR2 ANQGSEA. The CDR3 extends over 15 amino acids. CDR3 nucleotides: TGCACTACCGTAGAAGGCGGGAGGGCCCAAGAGACCCAGTACTTC. This translates into CTTVEGGRAQETQYF. The whole variable domain, remainder taken from reference TRBV29-1 and TRBJ2-5, is SAVISQKPSRDICQRGTSLTIQCQVDSQVTMMFWYRQQPGQSLTLIATANQGSEATYESGFVIDKFPISRPNLTFSTLTVSNMSPEDSSIYLCTTVEGGRAQETQYFGPGTRLLVL.

This clonotype was detected many times. V is TRBV11-2 and J is TRBJ2-7; 14 bases map to TRBD2. The CDR3 is 15 residues long. Germline V CDR1 and CDR2: SGHAT, FQNNGV. After removal of 5 bases from V and 4 bases from J, the junction contained 4 bases not matched to a gene. The CDR3 nucleotides are TGTGCCAGCAGCCTTGGGACTAGCGGGAGTTACGAGCAGTACTTC. It codes for CASSLGTSGSYEQYF.

Many counts were recorded for this clonotype. The rearrangement uses TRBV5-6 and TRBJ2-3, with 7 bases lining up with TRBD2. After removal of 1 base from V and 3 bases from J, the junction contained 8 bases not matched to a gene. This CDR3 spans 16 amino acids. Germline V gene data show CDR1 as SGHDT and CDR2 as YYEEEE. The CDR3 sequence is CASSLSTGRGTDTQYF. CDR3 bases: TGTGCCAGCAGCTTGTCGACGGGGAGGGGTACAGATACGCAGTATTTT.

In this sample, this clonotype turned up a few times. The chain links TRBV20-1 to TRBJ2-7; 11 bases are a match to TRBD2. The V and J ends lost 5 bases and 5 bases, in that order; junction bases with no gene match: 17. CDR1 is DFQATT, CDR2 SNEGSKA, per germline (reference sequence). The CDR3 is 17 residues long. CDR3 nucleotides: TGCAGTGCTCAGACGGGATTAGCGGGGGGGCTTGTCAACGAGCAGTACTTC. Its protein is CSAQTGLAGGLVNEQYF.

This clonotype was recorded a few times. V gene TRBV6-1 combines with J gene TRBJ2-7; tentative D call: TRBD1 (5 bases). The V and J ends lost 5 bases and 6 bases respectively, with 11 bases between them. CDR1 and CDR2 (germline): MNHNS, SASEGT. This CDR3 is 12 amino acids long. DNA of the CDR3: TGTGCCAGCAGTTTCCAGGGTCGCGAGCAGTACTTC. This encodes CASSFQGREQYF.

This clonotype appeared a few times. This chain connects TRBV7-9 to TRBJ2-5, with D perhaps TRBD2 (6 bases). V was trimmed by 6 bases and J by 4 bases, leaving 24 bases between them. This CDR3 contains 17 residues. CDR1 and CDR2 (germline): SEHNR, FQNEAQ (reference sequence). CDR3 region: CASRSLPDIPEGETQYF. CDR3 in DNA: TGTGCCAGCAGATCTCTACCCGACATACCGGAGGGAGAGACCCAGTACTTC.

This clonotype was observed many times. This sequence joins TRBV7-9 and TRBJ2-1; 7 positions agree with TRBD2. Germline loops: CDR1 SEHNR, CDR2 FQNEAQ (reference sequence). The trim removed 2 bases at V and 6 bases at J, leaving 7 bases unmatched. CDR3 length: 15 residues. The DNA for the CDR3 is TGTGCCAGCAGCTTAAGTGGCGGGGGTTTCAATGAGCAGTTCTTC. Translating gives CASSLSGGGFNEQFF. Looking up the rest from reference TRBV7-9 and TRBJ2-1 gives the full variable domain: DTGVSQNPRHKITKRGQNVTFRCDPISEHNRLYWYRQTLGQGPEFLTYFQNEAQLEKSRLLSDRFSAERPKGSFSTLEIQRTEQGDSAMYLCASSLSGGGFNEQFFGPGTRLTVL.

The sample holds many counts of this clonotype. The chain couples TRBV28 to TRBJ2-1; 9 bases are shared with TRBD2. V lost 6 bases to trimming and J lost 5 bases; unmatched junction nucleotides: 8. The length of the CDR3 is 15 residues. Looked up from germline, CDR1 is MDHEN and CDR2 is SYDVKM. This chain's CDR3 is CASRRGSSGDNEQFF. In DNA form, the CDR3 reads TGTGCCAGCAGGAGGGGTTCTAGCGGGGACAATGAGCAGTTCTTC.

The J gene is TRBJ2-7, the V gene TRBV7-9, with D maybe TRBD1 (6 bases). The CDR3 totals 14 residues. Trimming shortened V by 1 base and J by 3 bases, and 10 bases separated the two germline ends. CDR1 is SEHNR, CDR2 FQNEAQ, per germline (reference sequence). CDR3 nucleotide sequence: TGTGCCAGCAGCTTAGGGGGACAAGACTACGAGCAGTACTTC. Amino acid sequence: CASSLGGQDYEQYF.

The CDR3 DNA reads as TGTGCCAGCAGCAAAGCGGAGGGCAGTGAAGCTTTCTTT. As protein: CASSKAEGSEAFF. The chain recombines TRBV7-8 with TRBJ1-1; D is ambiguous. Germline loops: CDR1 SGHVS, CDR2 FQNEAQ. V gave up 5 bases and J gave up 7 bases, with 14 bases separating them. This CDR3 region has 13 residues.

In this sample, this clonotype turned up many times. CDR3 residues: CASSTPADRGKGEQFF. CDR3 sequence (DNA): TGTGCCAGCAGTACTCCCGCGGACAGGGGTAAGGGTGAGCAGTTCTTC. The chain joins TRBV27 to TRBJ2-1; TRBD1 matches at 9 bases. CDR3 length equals 16 residues. The V gene end was trimmed by 5 bases and the J gene end by 9 bases; junction bases not matched to a gene: 14. CDR1 and CDR2 from the germline V gene are MNHEY and SMNVEV (reference sequence).